This T cell receptor beta chain was profiled in a study of blood T cell repertoires in COVID-19. Overall study context: The origin of the acute and convalescent COVID-19 samples was the United States, Italy and Spain. Sources were T cells, B-cell-depleted T cells, or PBMCs; the material itself was cDNA or gDNA.

Original data processing: For nucleated cells, counts were estimated from reference gene primer amplification. Repertoires were generated with immunoSEQ multiplex PCR, while TCRdb's copy carries only in-frame clones and drops some. V and J calls and clone size come straight from that table; D and trimming were deduced from the DNA. The sample consists of fewer than 70,000 clones, about nine tenths of them appearing once. Sequences were obtained from peripheral blood. This TCR came from a woman over 75 with active COVID-19.

The CDR3 bases are TGTGCCAGCACCCGGGACAGTGAAAAACTGTTTTTT. Its protein product is CASTRDSEKLFF. This rearrangement joins TRBV5-4 to TRBJ1-4; 7 positions agree with TRBD1. There are 12 residues in the CDR3. Germline V gene lookup returns CDR1 SGHNT and CDR2 YYREEE (reference sequence). J gave up 7 bases and V 6 bases, and 3 bases lay outside the gene matches.